The 20 T cell receptor beta chains below come from one sample, sequenced in a study of blood T cell repertoires in COVID-19. The data were produced by immunoSEQ multiplex PCR, yet TCRdb's version contains in-frame clones alone and is incomplete. The sample yields fewer than 250,000 clones, roughly 86% seen once. What was sequenced was PBMCs or T cells enriched from blood (not recorded which). These receptors were obtained from a woman aged 40 to 50 in a cohort exposed to, infected with or recovered from COVID-19 (not recorded which).

This clone was seen a handful of times. The chain links TRBV6-5 to TRBJ1-1, with D unresolved. The germline V and J ends were trimmed by 3 bases and 5 bases, with 10 bases remaining between them. The CDR3 loop spans 13 amino acids. From germline, CDR1 is MNHEY and CDR2 SVGAGI. The CDR3 nucleotides read TGTGCCAGCAGTTATTCGGCCGGGACTGAAGCTTTCTTT. Encoded protein: CASSYSAGTEAFF.

This chain uses TRBV11-2 with TRBJ2-2; D not resolved. The V gene lost 5 bases and the J gene lost 5 bases, with 3 bases spanning the gap. The germline gives CDR1 SGHAT, CDR2 FQNNGV. The CDR3 loop spans 11 amino acids. Here the CDR3 reads CASSLTGELFF. DNA for the CDR3: TGTGCCAGCAGCCTGACCGGGGAGCTGTTTTTT.

This chain links TRBV19 with TRBJ2-7, with 8 bases aligning to TRBD2. This CDR3 is 14 amino acids long. Germline loops: CDR1 LNHDA, CDR2 SQIVND (reference sequence). J was trimmed by 2 bases and V by 2 bases; bases with no gene match: 2. CDR3 DNA sequence: TGTGCCAGTAGTATAACAGCGGGGGCCTACGAGCAGTACTTC. The encoded protein is CASSITAGAYEQYF.

The rearrangement links TRBV27 to TRBJ2-1, with 9 bases fitting TRBD2. The length of the CDR3 is 14 residues. Losses at the gene ends were 7 bases for V and 3 bases for J; bases not matched to a gene: 4. Germline assignment: CDR1 MNHEY and CDR2 SMNVEV (reference sequence). CDR3 nucleotide sequence: TGTGCCAGCACTAAGCGGGGGGACTACAATGAGCAGTTCTTC. Residues: CASTKRGDYNEQFF.

The V and J genes are TRBV5-1 and TRBJ1-2; no clear D. Germline V gene data show CDR1 as SGHRS and CDR2 as YFSETQ. The length of the CDR3 is 13 residues. V was pared by 0 bases and J by 6 bases, with 9 bases between. The CDR3 loop is CASSLVARNGYTF. CDR3 nucleotide sequence: TGCGCCAGCAGCTTGGTGGCAAGAAATGGCTACACCTTC.

The chain has TRBV6-5 and TRBJ2-7, with TRBD2 matching 7 bases. The germline CDR1 and CDR2 sequences are MNHEY and SVGAGI. V was clipped by 6 bases and J by 2 bases; unmatched bases: 4. The CDR3 consists of 13 residues. The CDR3 coding sequence is TGTGCCAGCAGAATAGGGACTACCTACGAGCAGTACTTC. Its translation is CASRIGTTYEQYF.

The rearrangement links TRBV4-3 to TRBJ2-4, with 9 positions matching TRBD2. The CDR3 length is 20 residues. Germline V CDR1 and CDR2: LGHNA, YSLEER. Trimming cost V 0 bases and J 5 bases; bases outside gene matches: 17. The CDR3 protein is CASSQDSSGKGGSRENIQYF. CDR3 nucleotides: TGCGCCAGCAGCCAAGACTCTAGCGGGAAAGGTGGATCTCGGGAAAACATTCAGTACTTC.

This clone was detected only a few times. This chain links TRBV4-1 with TRBJ2-1; unclear D gene. Germline V gene sequence: CDR1 MGHRA, CDR2 YSYEKL. This CDR3 has 14 residues. Trimming left V 5 bases short and J 8 bases short, with 16 bases between. The DNA for the CDR3 is TGCGCCAGCAGCAAAACTCCCCGCTTGGATGAGCAGTTCTTC. This codes for CASSKTPRLDEQFF.

The chain recombines TRBV27 with TRBJ1-1; weak D call: TRBD1 (6 bases). The CDR3 spans 15 residues. Per the germline V gene, CDR1 is MNHEY and CDR2 is SMNVEV (reference sequence). V lost 3 bases and J 8 bases, leaving 19 bases between the germline ends. CDR3 amino acids: CASSLGRGGLLEAFF. The CDR3 nucleotides read TGTGCCAGCAGTTTGGGTAGGGGGGGACTGTTGGAAGCTTTCTTT.

The chain is built from TRBV5-1 and TRBJ1-1; unclear D gene. V shed 4 bases and J shed 6 bases, with 13 bases lying between them. CDR1 is SGHRS and CDR2 is YFSETQ in the germline V gene. CDR3 length: 13 amino acids. The CDR3 sequence is CASSPGRYPEAFF. The DNA for the CDR3 is TGCGCCAGCAGCCCTGGGAGATATCCTGAAGCTTTCTTT.

This rearrangement joins TRBV21-1 to TRBJ2-5; the D call TRBD2 from the table was never checked on the DNA. TRBV21-1 is listed as a pseudogene. The CDR3 spans 16 residues. CDR3 protein: CASSKGRSVGQETQYF. The CDR3 coding sequence is TGTGCCAGCAGCAAAGGGAGGAGTGTGGGGCAAGAGACCCAGTACTTC.

V and J are TRBV5-1 and TRBJ1-4, with D perhaps TRBD1 (5 bases). The CDR3 runs 16 residues. Germline values: CDR1 SGHRS, CDR2 YFSETQ. Trimming pared 3 bases from V and 0 bases from J, leaving 12 bases between. The DNA for the CDR3 is TGCGCCAGCAGCTGGCGGGGCTCCACAACTAATGAAAAACTGTTTTTT. This encodes CASSWRGSTTNEKLFF.

V and J are TRBV19 and TRBJ1-3; 8 bases match TRBD1. Germline CDR1 LNHDA, CDR2 SQIVND (reference sequence). The CDR3 has 15 residues. V lost 6 bases and J lost 5; bases outside the gene matches: 9. The CDR3, as DNA: TGTGCCAGTAGGTCCCGGACAGGGAGGAGAAACACCATATATTTT. It translates to CASRSRTGRRNTIYF.

V and J are TRBV4-1 and TRBJ2-4; the match to TRBD2 covers 10 bases. V shed 1 base and J 3 bases; nucleotides not matched to a gene: 6. Germline V gives CDR1 MGHRA, CDR2 YSYEKL. There are 17 residues in the CDR3. The CDR3 DNA reads as TGCGCCAGCAGCCAAGCAAGAGCGGGAGGGGACAAAAACATTCAGTACTTC. This codes for CASSQARAGGDKNIQYF.

V is TRBV7-6 and J is TRBJ2-7; D unclear. V gave up 5 bases and J gave up 2 bases, with 10 bases separating them. CDR1 SGHVS and CDR2 FNYEAQ come from the germline V gene. The CDR3 extends over 13 amino acids. The CDR3 DNA sequence: TGTGCCAGCAGCCCACGCGGCCCCTACGAGCAGTACTTC. Residues: CASSPRGPYEQYF.

The CDR3 DNA follows: TGTGCCAGCAGCTTAACCCAGGGGGAAGGCACTGAAGCTTTCTTT. This translates into CASSLTQGEGTEAFF. The chain joins TRBV7-6 to TRBJ1-1, with 7 bases lining up with TRBD1. CDR1 and CDR2 (germline): SGHVS, FNYEAQ. The CDR3 loop spans 15 amino acids. V shed 2 bases, J shed 4 bases, and the junction held 7 bases outside the gene matches.

The chain links TRBV4-1 to TRBJ1-1; D might be TRBD1 (5 bases). Deletions cut 3 bases from V and 7 bases from J, with 18 bases between. In germline, CDR1 is MGHRA, CDR2 YSYEKL. The length of the CDR3 is 15 residues. The chain's CDR3 is CASSQAGGEGHEAFF. The CDR3 DNA is TGCGCCAGCAGCCAGGCGGGTGGGGAGGGGCATGAAGCTTTCTTT.

The chain has TRBV7-8 and TRBJ2-5; 7 bases align to TRBD2. CDR1 is SGHVS and CDR2 is FQNEAQ in the germline V gene. This CDR3 is 14 amino acids long. Trimming removed 3 bases from V and 5 bases from J; junction bases left unmatched: 6. In DNA, the CDR3 is TGTGCCAGCAGCTTCCGGGTGGGGGGGGAGACCCAGTACTTC. Protein: CASSFRVGGETQYF.

The rearrangement uses TRBV4-2 and TRBJ2-1, with 8 bases aligning to TRBD1. The junction had 6 bases not matched to a gene; V was cut back by 2 bases and J by 3 bases. The CDR3 totals 16 residues. Germline CDR1 reads LGHNA; CDR2 reads YNFKEQ. The CDR3 spells CASSQTGGTLYNEQFF. CDR3 in DNA: TGTGCCAGCAGCCAAACAGGGGGAACACTCTACAATGAGCAGTTCTTC.

The V call is TRBV29-1, the J call TRBJ1-2; no clear D gene. Trimming pared 4 bases from V and 3 bases from J, leaving 12 bases between. This CDR3 comprises 13 residues. Germline loops: CDR1 SQVTM, CDR2 ANQGSEA. CDR3 coding DNA: TGCAGCGTTGGGGCCATAAACGACTATGGCTACACCTTC. Its protein product is CSVGAINDYGYTF. Supplemented by reference TRBV29-1 and TRBJ1-2, the full variable domain reads SAVISQKPSRDICQRGTSLTIQCQVDSQVTMMFWYRQQPGQSLTLIATANQGSEATYESGFVIDKFPISRPNLTFSTLTVSNMSPEDSSIYLCSVGAINDYGYTFGSGTRLTVV.